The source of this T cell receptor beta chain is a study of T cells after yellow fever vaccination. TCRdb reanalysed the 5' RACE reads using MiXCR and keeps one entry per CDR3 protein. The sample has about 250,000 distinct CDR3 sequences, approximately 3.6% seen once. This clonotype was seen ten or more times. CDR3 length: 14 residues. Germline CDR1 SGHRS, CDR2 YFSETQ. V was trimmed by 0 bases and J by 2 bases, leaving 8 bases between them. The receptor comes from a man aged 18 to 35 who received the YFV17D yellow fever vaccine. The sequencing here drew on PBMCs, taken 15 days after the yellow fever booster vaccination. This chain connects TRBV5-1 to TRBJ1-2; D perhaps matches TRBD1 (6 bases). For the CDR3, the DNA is TGCGCCAGCAGCTTGGACAGGGTCAACTATGGCTACACCTTC. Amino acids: CASSLDRVNYGYTF. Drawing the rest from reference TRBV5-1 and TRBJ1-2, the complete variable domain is KAGVTQTPRYLIKTRGQQVTLSCSPISGHRSVSWYQQTPGQGLQFLFEYFSETQRNKGNFPGRFSGRQFSNSRSEMNVSTLELGDSALYLCASSLDRVNYGYTFGSGTRLTVV.